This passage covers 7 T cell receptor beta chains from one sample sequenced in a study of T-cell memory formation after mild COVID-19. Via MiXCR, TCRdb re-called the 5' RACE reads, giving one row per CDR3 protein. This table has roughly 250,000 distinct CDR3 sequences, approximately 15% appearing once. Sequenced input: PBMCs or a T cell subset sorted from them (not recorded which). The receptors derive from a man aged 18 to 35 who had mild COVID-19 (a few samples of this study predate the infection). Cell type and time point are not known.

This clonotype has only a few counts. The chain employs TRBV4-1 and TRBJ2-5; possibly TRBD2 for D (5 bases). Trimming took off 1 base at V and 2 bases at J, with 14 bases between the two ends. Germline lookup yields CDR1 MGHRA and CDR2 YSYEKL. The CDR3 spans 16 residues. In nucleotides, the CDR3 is TGCGCCAGCAGCCAAGTCCCCCGGGGAGCGCAAGAGACCCAGTACTTC. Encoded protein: CASSQVPRGAQETQYF.

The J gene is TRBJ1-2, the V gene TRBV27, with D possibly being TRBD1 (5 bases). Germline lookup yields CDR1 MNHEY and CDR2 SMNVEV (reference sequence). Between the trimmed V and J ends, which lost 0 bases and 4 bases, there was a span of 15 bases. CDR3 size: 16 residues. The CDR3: CASSLSGVDISYGYTF. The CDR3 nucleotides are TGTGCCAGCAGTTTATCGGGAGTGGACATATCCTATGGCTACACCTTC.

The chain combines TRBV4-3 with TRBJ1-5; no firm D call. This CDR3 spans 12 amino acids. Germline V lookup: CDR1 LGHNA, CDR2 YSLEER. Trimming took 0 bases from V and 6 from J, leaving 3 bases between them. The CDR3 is CASSQEGQPQHF. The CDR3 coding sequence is TGCGCCAGCAGCCAAGAGGGTCAGCCCCAGCATTTT.

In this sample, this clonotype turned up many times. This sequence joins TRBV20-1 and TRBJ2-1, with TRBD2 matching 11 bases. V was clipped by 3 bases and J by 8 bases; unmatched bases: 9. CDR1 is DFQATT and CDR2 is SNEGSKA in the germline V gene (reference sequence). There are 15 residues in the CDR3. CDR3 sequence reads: CSARSLAGGIDEQFF. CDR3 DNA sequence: TGCAGTGCTAGGAGCCTAGCGGGGGGTATAGATGAGCAGTTCTTC.

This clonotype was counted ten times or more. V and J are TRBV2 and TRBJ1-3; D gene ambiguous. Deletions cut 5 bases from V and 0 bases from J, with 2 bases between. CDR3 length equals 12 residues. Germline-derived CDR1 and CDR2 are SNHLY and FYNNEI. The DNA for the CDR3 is TGTGCCAGCAGTATCTCTGGAAACACCATATATTTT. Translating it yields CASSISGNTIYF.

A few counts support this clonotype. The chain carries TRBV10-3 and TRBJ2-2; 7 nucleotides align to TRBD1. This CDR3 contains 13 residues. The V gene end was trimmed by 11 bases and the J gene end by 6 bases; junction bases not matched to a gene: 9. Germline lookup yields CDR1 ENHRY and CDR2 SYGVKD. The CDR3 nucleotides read TGTGCCGCAGCACCGGGACAGCCCGGGGAGCTGTTTTTT. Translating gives CAAAPGQPGELFF.

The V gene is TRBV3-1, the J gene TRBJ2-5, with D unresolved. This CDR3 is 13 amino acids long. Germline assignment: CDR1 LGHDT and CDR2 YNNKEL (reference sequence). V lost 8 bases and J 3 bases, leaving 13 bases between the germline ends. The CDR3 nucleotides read TGTGCCAGCTACGAGGTTGGGGAAGAGACCCAGTACTTC. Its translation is CASYEVGEETQYF.